These T cell receptor beta chains were read from a single sample in a study of shared clonotypes between healthy human individuals. Profiling relied on immunoSEQ multiplex PCR, and the TCRdb table lists in-frame clones only, not all of them. This sample has over 2 million clones, with around 90% found just once. Sequencing was performed on naive CD4+ T cells from PBMCs. These receptors all stem from a man between 18 and 29 years old in good health. Some clones in this sample may be carry-over from other donors' samples. Both conserved end residues are part of each CDR3. The D gene is left open where the match is weak. Size values are once, few and many counts, or a class for expanded clones, and some rows have none.

-,TRBV29-1,TRBJ1-1,few,TGCAGCGTTGCTCATCGTCAAGCTCTGAACACTGAAGCTTTCTTT,CSVAHRQALNTEAFF
-,TRBV18,TRBJ1-2,-,TGTGCCAGCTCACCAGAGGAAAACTATGGCTACACCTTC,CASSPEENYGYTF
-,TRBV6-1,TRBJ1-6,-,TGTGCCAGCAGGAACGGTAATTCACCCCTCCACTTT,CASRNGNSPLHF
-,TRBV25-1,TRBJ2-7,-,TGTGCCAGCAGTGATTCCGATGGGGGAGGAGGATACGAGCAGTACTTC,CASSDSDGGGGYEQYF
TRBD1,TRBV7-2,TRBJ1-5,-,TGTGCCAGCAGCCAACAGGGGGCGGGGGTTTATAGCAATCAGCCCCAGCATTTT,CASSQQGAGVYSNQPQHF
-,TRBV30,TRBJ1-6,-,TGTGCCTGGAGTCAAACGGACAGCCGGTTAACCCTCCACTTT,CAWSQTDSRLTLHF
TRBD2,TRBV25-1,TRBJ2-1,-,TGTGCCAGCAGTGAGGCGGGAGGCTACAATGGTGAGCAGTTCTTC,CASSEAGGYNGEQFF
-,TRBV5-8,TRBJ2-3,once,TGTGCCAGCAGCTTGTGGGGGACGAGAGGGCCAGATACGCAGTATTTT,CASSLWGTRGPDTQYF
TRBD2,TRBV10-3,TRBJ2-1,-,TGTGCCATCAGTGAGTCCGATGCTAGCGGGACATCTTACAATGAGCAGTTCTTC,CAISESDASGTSYNEQFF
-,TRBV10-3,TRBJ1-5,-,TGTGCCATCAGTGAGTCACATGGACTTCAGCCCCAGCATTTT,CAISESHGLQPQHF
-,TRBV7-3,TRBJ2-3,-,TGTGCCAGCAGCTCAAGGGGGTTTCCAGATACGCAGTATTTT,CASSSRGFPDTQYF
TRBD1,TRBV19,TRBJ2-4,-,TGTGCCAGTAAGGCGATCACAGGGGACAAAAACATTCAGTACTTC,CASKAITGDKNIQYF
-,TRBV5-1,TRBJ2-7,-,TGCGCCAGCAGCTTGGCCGGGCAGTCCGAGCAGTACTTC,CASSLAGQSEQYF
-,TRBV5-1,TRBJ2-7,-,TGCGCCAGCAGCTTGGATCGTCAGCTCCCCTACGAGCAGTACTTC,CASSLDRQLPYEQYF
-,TRBV18,TRBJ2-5,-,TGTGCCAGCTCACCTTTCACAAAGACGCGGGAGACCCAGTACTTC,CASSPFTKTRETQYF
TRBD2,TRBV6-5,TRBJ2-7,-,TGTGCCAGCAGCAATGATCTAGCGGGAGTGGGTGAGCAGTACTTC,CASSNDLAGVGEQYF
TRBD1,TRBV2,TRBJ1-4,-,TGTGCCAGCAGAGGGACAGGGGGTGAAAAACTGTTTTTT,CASRGTGGEKLFF
-,TRBV5-1,TRBJ1-3,-,TGCGCCAGCAGCTACCAGGTCGGGACAACCGGAAACACCATATATTTT,CASSYQVGTTGNTIYF
-,TRBV5-1,TRBJ2-5,once,TGCGCCAGCACCCTAGGGGTTCAGGAGACCCAGTACTTC,CASTLGVQETQYF
TRBD1,TRBV7-9,TRBJ2-6,-,TGTGCCAGCAGCCCAAACTTGGGACAGGGTAAGACTGGGGCCAACGTCCTGACTTTC,CASSPNLGQGKTGANVLTF